What follows are 32 T cell receptor beta chains derived from one specimen sequenced in a study of early T cells in non-severe SARS-CoV-2 infection (dated by TCRdb to about 2021). Library preparation was by 5' RACE. The data were produced on a NextSeq 500. Using fastp at Q25 and MiXCR, TCRdb reprocessed the public reads and kept productive beta chains. Rows are combined by CDR3 protein, so each entry shows the most common genes and DNA. For this sample the table gives about 45,000 distinct CDR3 sequences, of which under 14% were detected only once. Just over 20% of the sample is in the top ten clones. The source material was whole blood. These receptors all come from an adult who was a healthcare worker with PCR-confirmed SARS-CoV-2 infection or an uninfected control (not recorded which).

This clonotype was counted only a few times. This chain links TRBV12-3 or TRBV12-4 with TRBJ1-4; no clear D. Deletions cut 2 bases from V and 8 bases from J, with 6 bases between. The CDR3 loop spans 12 amino acids. CDR3 bases: TGTGCCAGCAGTTTAACATTGGAAAAACTGTTTTTT. Residues: CASSLTLEKLFF.

This clonotype was seen many times. The chain employs TRBV4-1 and TRBJ2-7; TRBD1 matches 9 bases. CDR1 MGHRA and CDR2 YSYEKL come from the germline V gene. Unmatched junction bases numbered 2, after V lost 0 bases and J lost 2 bases. The CDR3 totals 15 residues. The CDR3 DNA reads TGCGCCAGCAGCCAAGATGGGGACAGGGCCTACGAGCAGTACTTC. Its protein is CASSQDGDRAYEQYF.

This clonotype has only a few counts. V gene TRBV12-3 or TRBV12-4 combines with J gene TRBJ1-1; D is possibly TRBD1 (5 bases). V gave up 6 bases and J gave up 2 bases, with 13 bases separating them. The CDR3 loop spans 14 amino acids. CDR3 DNA sequence: TGTGCCAGCAGCCTTAGTACAGGCAACACTGAAGCTTTCTTT. Protein sequence: CASSLSTGNTEAFF.

This clonotype was counted ten times or more. This rearrangement joins TRBV11-3 to TRBJ2-1; D is possibly TRBD1 (6 bases). The CDR3 is 14 amino acids. Per germline, CDR1 SGHNT and CDR2 YENEEA. Trimming pared 5 bases from V and 8 bases from J, leaving 16 bases between. The CDR3 spells CASSPGQPGDEQFF. CDR3 nucleotides: TGTGCCAGCAGCCCCGGACAGCCCGGGGATGAGCAGTTCTTC.

The table lists this clonotype with a few counts. This chain connects TRBV28 to TRBJ1-1, with D hard to call. Germline-derived CDR1 and CDR2 are MDHEN and SYDVKM. V was clipped by 4 bases and J by 6 bases, with 12 bases between them. The CDR3 runs to 13 residues. The CDR3 protein is CASSSRFASEAFF. The DNA of the CDR3 is TGTGCCAGCAGTTCCCGATTCGCCTCTGAAGCTTTCTTT.

This clonotype rates as medium-sized (0.01 to 0.1%). The chain uses TRBV7-8 and TRBJ2-7, with 9 bases fitting TRBD2. Looked up from germline, CDR1 is SGHVS and CDR2 is FQNEAQ. V was clipped by 5 bases and J by 4 bases; unmatched bases: 6. This CDR3 spans 14 amino acids. The CDR3, as DNA: TGTGCCAGCAGCCTTAGCGGGAGCGTGTACGAGCAGTACTTC. This codes for CASSLSGSVYEQYF.

This clonotype was seen many times. V gene TRBV7-9 combines with J gene TRBJ1-1; D unclear. Germline V gene data show CDR1 as SEHNR and CDR2 as FQNEAQ (reference sequence). The CDR3 has 12 amino acids. V was clipped by 5 bases and J by 9 bases, with 13 bases between them. The CDR3 sequence: CASSEAGQKAFF. The CDR3 DNA follows: TGTGCCAGCAGCGAAGCTGGCCAGAAAGCTTTCTTT.

This clonotype was seen repeatedly, ten times or more. The chain combines TRBV5-4 with TRBJ1-6; unclear D gene. The germline V gene has CDR1 SGHNT and CDR2 YYREEE (reference sequence). Trimming removed 4 bases from V and 9 bases from J, with 14 bases in between. The CDR3 consists of 14 residues. The DNA of the CDR3 is TGTGCCAGCAGCCAAAGGAGTGAAGGTTCACCCCTCCACTTT. Amino acids: CASSQRSEGSPLHF.

This clonotype was counted only a few times. This rearrangement joins TRBV6-1 to TRBJ2-7; 9 bases are shared with TRBD2. The V and J ends lost 3 bases and 2 bases, in that order; junction bases with no gene match: 8. Per the germline V gene, CDR1 is MNHNS and CDR2 is SASEGT. The CDR3 totals 16 residues. This CDR3 reads CASSDWRTSETYEQYF. CDR3 sequence (DNA): TGTGCCAGCAGTGATTGGCGGACTAGCGAGACCTACGAGCAGTACTTC.

This clonotype was seen only a few times. V and J are TRBV4-3 and TRBJ2-1, with D unclear. The CDR3 covers 13 residues. Germline values: CDR1 LGHNA, CDR2 YSLEER. With 1 base removed from V and 4 bases from J, the gap between germline ends came to 5 bases. The CDR3 coding sequence is TGCGCCAGCAGCCAAGTACCATACAATGAGCAGTTCTTC. It is translated as CASSQVPYNEQFF.

In this sample, this clonotype turned up many times. The chain combines TRBV20-1 with TRBJ2-1; D unresolved. This CDR3 is built from 15 residues. V lost 0 bases and J lost 3, with 12 bases in between. Germline V gene sequence: CDR1 DFQATT, CDR2 SNEGSKA (reference sequence). The CDR3 is CSARDPPGIYNEQFF. The CDR3 bases are TGCAGTGCTAGAGATCCCCCAGGAATCTACAATGAGCAGTTCTTC.

This clonotype was observed a handful of times. The chain links TRBV12-3 or TRBV12-4 to TRBJ1-2, with a tentative D call TRBD1 (6 bases). This CDR3 is 13 amino acids long. V was cut by 6 bases and J by 3 bases, with 11 bases left in between. CDR3 DNA: TGTGCCAGCAGCCGGGGGCGCGACTATGGCTACACCTTC. Protein sequence: CASSRGRDYGYTF.

This clonotype was found a few times. This rearrangement joins TRBV12-3 or TRBV12-4 to TRBJ1-1; D might be TRBD1 (6 bases). This CDR3 has 15 residues. V dropped 6 bases and J dropped 4 bases, with 18 bases sitting between them. Here the CDR3 reads CASSYSWGAATEAFF. CDR3 nucleotides: TGTGCCAGCAGCTACTCCTGGGGGGCGGCCACTGAAGCTTTCTTT.

Relative to its sample, this clonotype is medium-sized (0.01 to 0.1%). The rearrangement joins TRBV18 to TRBJ2-3; 7 bases agree with TRBD1. The germline V gene encodes CDR1 KGHSH and CDR2 LQKENI. Trimming at V came to 6 bases and at J to 4 bases, leaving 10 bases not matched to a gene. The CDR3 is made up of 15 amino acids. The CDR3 is CASSQGQYLADTQYF. The CDR3 DNA sequence: TGTGCCAGCTCTCAGGGACAGTACTTGGCAGATACGCAGTATTTT.

This clonotype has more than one count but fewer than ten. V gene TRBV19 combines with J gene TRBJ2-1; 7 nucleotides line up with TRBD1. J gave up 9 bases and V 5 bases, and 10 bases lay outside the gene matches. The germline CDR1 and CDR2 sequences are LNHDA and SQIVND (reference sequence). The CDR3 is 14 residues long. DNA of the CDR3: TGTGCCAGTAGTGCCGCCCTAGGGGGCAGTGAGCAGTTCTTC. Amino acid sequence: CASSAALGGSEQFF.

This clonotype was counted many times. The chain couples TRBV6-6 to TRBJ1-3; no clear D. Germline lookup yields CDR1 MNHNY and CDR2 SVGAGI (reference sequence). The CDR3 totals 16 residues. V lost 5 bases and J lost 0, with 14 bases in between. CDR3 region: CASSKDRESSGNTIYF. CDR3 nucleotide sequence: TGTGCCAGCAGTAAAGACCGCGAGAGCTCTGGAAACACCATATATTTT.

At least ten counts were recorded for this clonotype. The V and J genes are TRBV20-1 and TRBJ1-6; possibly TRBD1 for D (5 bases). CDR1 is DFQATT, CDR2 SNEGSKA, per germline (reference sequence). Trimming took off 4 bases at V and 5 bases at J, with 24 bases between the two ends. The CDR3 contains 18 residues. CDR3 in DNA: TGCAGTGCTACTGGGGGTATCGGCGGCCTAAACAATAATTCACCCCTCCACTTT. Protein: CSATGGIGGLNNNSPLHF.

This clonotype was seen a few times. The CDR3 reads CASSEDTGATQYF. The DNA of the CDR3 is TGTGCCAGTAGTGAGGACACCGGAGCCACGCAGTATTTT. The gene calls are TRBV19 and TRBJ2-3; perhaps TRBD1 as D (5 bases). Trimming cost V 5 bases and J 9 bases, with 15 bases left between them. Germline values: CDR1 LNHDA, CDR2 SQIVND (reference sequence). The length of the CDR3 is 13 residues.

This clonotype was detected many times. The genes are TRBV5-5 and TRBJ2-1; 11 nucleotides line up with TRBD2. The CDR3 sequence is 16 residues long. The germline gives CDR1 SGHKS, CDR2 YYEKEE (reference sequence). V lost 3 bases, J lost 3 bases, and 5 bases stayed unmatched. The CDR3 DNA is TGTGCCAGCAGCTACAACCTAGCGGGGGGCTACAATGAGCAGTTCTTC. Protein: CASSYNLAGGYNEQFF.

This clonotype appeared many times. This rearrangement joins TRBV20-1 to TRBJ2-1; D is undetermined. The CDR3 loop spans 16 amino acids. Germline V gives CDR1 DFQATT, CDR2 SNEGSKA (reference sequence). V was clipped by 0 bases and J by 0 bases, with 12 bases between them. CDR3 coding DNA: TGCAGTGCTAGAGATCTGTGGGGAAGCTCCTACAATGAGCAGTTCTTC. This gives the protein CSARDLWGSSYNEQFF.

This clonotype was detected many times. This chain links TRBV28 with TRBJ2-3; D is ambiguous. CDR1 and CDR2 (germline): MDHEN, SYDVKM. CDR3 length: 16 residues. V was trimmed by 5 bases and J by 4 bases, leaving 19 bases between them. The CDR3 region has the DNA TGTGCCAGCAGTACCTTGATAATGGGGTGGGCAGATACGCAGTATTTT. Its protein is CASSTLIMGWADTQYF.

The chain has TRBV4-2 and TRBJ2-3; TRBD2 matches at 14 bases. This CDR3 contains 18 residues. The V gene end was trimmed by 3 bases and the J gene end by 1 base; junction bases not matched to a gene: 6. Germline loops: CDR1 LGHNA, CDR2 YNFKEQ. The CDR3 loop reads CASSHLPGLAGGTDTQYF. The CDR3 coding sequence is TGTGCCAGCAGCCACCTACCGGGACTAGCGGGAGGCACAGATACGCAGTATTTT.

This clonotype came up many times. The chain uses TRBV5-6 and TRBJ2-7; D not resolved. Germline assignment: CDR1 SGHDT and CDR2 YYEEEE. The CDR3 extends over 11 amino acids. V was clipped by 3 bases and J by 3 bases, with 4 bases between them. CDR3 sequence (DNA): TGTGCCAGCAGCTCCGACTACGAGCAGTACTTC. The encoded protein is CASSSDYEQYF. The entire variable domain, with the rest obtained from reference TRBV5-6 and TRBJ2-7, is as follows: DAGVTQSPTHLIKTRGQQVTLRCSPKSGHDTVSWYQQALGQGPQFIFQYYEEEERQRGNFPDRFSGHQFPNYSSELNVNALLLGDSALYLCASSSDYEQYFGPGTRLTVT.

The chain uses TRBV28 and TRBJ2-3, with D perhaps given as TRBD1 or TRBD2 (5 bases each). V lost 3 bases and J 0 bases, leaving 10 bases between the germline ends. The CDR3 is made up of 15 amino acids. CDR1 is MDHEN, CDR2 SYDVKM, per germline. The CDR3 DNA reads as TGTGCCAGCAGTTTGTGGGGGTCTAGCACAGATACGCAGTATTTT. Its translation is CASSLWGSSTDTQYF.

J is TRBJ2-1 and V is TRBV28; 14 nucleotides align to TRBD2. The V gene end was trimmed by 6 bases and the J gene end by 9 bases; junction bases not matched to a gene: 10. Germline CDR1 is MDHEN and CDR2 is SYDVKM. The CDR3 runs to 16 residues. This chain's CDR3 is CASSPSGTSGRGEQFF. CDR3 sequence (DNA): TGTGCCAGCAGCCCGTCAGGGACTAGCGGGAGAGGTGAGCAGTTCTTC.

This clonotype showed up just a few times. The chain uses TRBV30 and TRBJ2-1, with unresolved D. This CDR3 is built from 11 residues. Germline CDR1 is GTSNPN and CDR2 is SVGIG (reference sequence). V was pared by 3 bases and J by 11 bases, with 11 bases between. For the CDR3, the DNA is TGTGCCTGGAGGGAGAGCGCCCAGCAGTTCTTC. Its protein product is CAWRESAQQFF. Variable domain in full (rest from reference TRBV30 and TRBJ2-1): SQTIHQWPATLVQPVGSPLSLECTVEGTSNPNLYWYRQAAGRGLQLLFYSVGIGQISSEVPQNLSASRPQDRQFILSSKKLLLSDSGFYLCAWRESAQQFFGPGTRLTVL.

This chain links TRBV29-1 with TRBJ2-7; a weak D match, TRBD1 (5 bases). Per the germline V gene, CDR1 is SQVTM and CDR2 is ANQGSEA. There are 11 residues in the CDR3. CDR3 nucleotide sequence: TGCAGTGCCAAGGGGCTGAGCGAGCAGTACTTC. Translated, it gives CSAKGLSEQYF.

This clonotype has just a few counts. This chain connects TRBV20-1 to TRBJ2-3; perhaps TRBD1 as D (6 bases). V dropped 3 bases and J dropped 8 bases, with 15 bases sitting between them. Germline V CDR1 and CDR2: DFQATT, SNEGSKA (reference sequence). There are 13 residues in the CDR3. Here the CDR3 reads CSASGRKGGTQYF. For the CDR3, the DNA is TGCAGTGCTAGTGGGCGGAAAGGGGGTACGCAGTATTTT.

By frequency in the sample, this clonotype is medium-sized. This rearrangement joins TRBV25-1 to TRBJ1-2, with a tentative D call TRBD1 (6 bases). Germline loops: CDR1 MGHDK, CDR2 SYGVNS. CDR3 length equals 15 residues. Trimming shortened V by 5 bases and J by 4 bases, and 17 bases separated the two germline ends. The DNA for the CDR3 is TGTGCCAGCAGTTTATCGACAGGTGCGGGCTATGGCTACACCTTC. Encoded protein: CASSLSTGAGYGYTF.

The V and J genes are TRBV7-8 and TRBJ2-7; D possibly corresponds to TRBD1 (6 bases). The CDR3 has 15 amino acids. The V end lost 5 bases, the J end lost 3 bases, and 17 bases lay between the germline ends. Germline-derived CDR1 and CDR2 are SGHVS and FQNEAQ. CDR3 bases: TGTGCCAGCAGCCACTATCCGGGACAAAGCTACGAGCAGTACTTC. Translated, it gives CASSHYPGQSYEQYF.

This clonotype was seen many times. The rearrangement joins TRBV7-9 to TRBJ2-7; 13 bases agree with TRBD2. CDR1 is SEHNR, CDR2 FQNEAQ, per germline (reference sequence). J lost 0 bases, V lost 5 bases, and 13 bases had no gene match. This CDR3 has 19 residues. Written as DNA, the CDR3 is TGTGCCAGCAGCATCCGGACCGGGACTAGCGGGAAGAACTCCTACGAGCAGTACTTC. The encoded protein is CASSIRTGTSGKNSYEQYF.

This clonotype was seen ten or more times. The chain recombines TRBV20-1 with TRBJ2-3; D gene ambiguous. V was shortened by 1 base and J by 4 bases, with 6 bases between the two germline ends. The CDR3 has 12 residues. The germline gives CDR1 DFQATT, CDR2 SNEGSKA (reference sequence). Here the CDR3 reads CSARVGADTQYF. Written as DNA, the CDR3 is TGCAGTGCTAGAGTGGGTGCAGATACGCAGTATTTT.